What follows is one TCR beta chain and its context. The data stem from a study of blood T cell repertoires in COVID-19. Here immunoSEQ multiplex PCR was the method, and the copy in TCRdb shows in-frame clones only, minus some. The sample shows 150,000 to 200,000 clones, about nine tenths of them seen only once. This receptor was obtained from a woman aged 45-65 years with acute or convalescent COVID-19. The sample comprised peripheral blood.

CDR3 loop: CASSFNYFTEAFF. For the CDR3, the DNA is TGTGCCAGCAGCTTTAATTACTTCACTGAAGCTTTCTTT. The rearrangement joins TRBV11-3 to TRBJ1-1; D is uncertain. V was pared by 3 bases and J by 4 bases, with 9 bases between. The CDR3 has 13 residues. Germline values: CDR1 SGHNT, CDR2 YENEEA. Supplemented by reference TRBV11-3 and TRBJ1-1, the full variable domain reads EAGVVQSPRYKIIEKKQPVAFWCNPISGHNTLYWYLQNLGQGPELLIRYENEEAVDDSQLPKDRFSAERLKGVDSTLKIQPAELGDSAVYLCASSFNYFTEAFFGQGTRLTVV.